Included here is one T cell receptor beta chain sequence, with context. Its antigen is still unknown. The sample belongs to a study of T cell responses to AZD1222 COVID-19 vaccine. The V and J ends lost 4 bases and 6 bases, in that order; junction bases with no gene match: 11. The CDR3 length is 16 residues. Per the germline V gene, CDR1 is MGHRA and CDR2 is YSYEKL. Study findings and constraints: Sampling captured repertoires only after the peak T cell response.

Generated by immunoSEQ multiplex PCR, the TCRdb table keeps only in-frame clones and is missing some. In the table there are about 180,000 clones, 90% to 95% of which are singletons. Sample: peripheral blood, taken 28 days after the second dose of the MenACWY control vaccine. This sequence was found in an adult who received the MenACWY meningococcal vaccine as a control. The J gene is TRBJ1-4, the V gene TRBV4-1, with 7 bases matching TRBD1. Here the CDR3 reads CASSRREGQRDEKLFF. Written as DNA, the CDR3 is TGCGCCAGCAGCCGGAGAGAGGGACAGCGTGATGAAAAACTGTTTTTT.